Listed below are T cell receptor beta chains from one sample, sequenced in a study of PD-1 blockade in classical Hodgkin lymphoma. Assay used: immunoSEQ multiplex PCR; TCRdb lists only in-frame clones, some missing. The table includes tens of thousands of clones, around four fifths detected once. Specimen: peripheral blood mononuclear cells (PBMCs), collected before the fourth cycle of nivolumab. These receptors came from a human donor with classical Hodgkin lymphoma. CDR3s include the opening cysteine and the closing phenylalanine or tryptophan. A D gene is named only where the DNA matches it firmly. For some rows the clone size is stated as once, few or many, or as a class when expanded; others skip it.

NA	TRBV5-1	TRBD2	TRBJ2-3	TGCGCCAGCAGCTTGGGGGCGGGAGTAGGCACAGATACGCAGTATTTT	CASSLGAGVGTDTQYF
NA	TRBV29-1	NA	TRBJ2-5	TGCAGCGTTGATACGGACAGCCTTTACCAAGAGACCCAGTACTTC	CSVDTDSLYQETQYF
NA	TRBV19	NA	TRBJ1-4	TGTGCCAGTAGTATAGTCGCGGCAACTAATGAAAAACTGTTTTTT	CASSIVAATNEKLFF
NA	TRBV6-4	NA	TRBJ1-2	TGTGCCAGCAGTGACTCTAGGACCTGGACAGAAGTATCTAACTATGGCTACACCTTC	CASSDSRTWTEVSNYGYTF
NA	TRBV27	TRBD2	TRBJ2-3	TGTGCCAGCAGTTTATCGTATCTGCTAGCGGAAAGCACAGATACGCAGTATTTT	CASSLSYLLAESTDTQYF
NA	TRBV7-2	NA	TRBJ2-5	TGTGCCAGCAGCAACACTCGGGCGGGAGAGACCCAGTACTTC	CASSNTRAGETQYF
NA	TRBV11-2	NA	TRBJ1-1	TGTGCCAGCAGCTTTAGACGGATGAACACTGAAGCTTTCTTT	CASSFRRMNTEAFF
NA	TRBV5-1	NA	TRBJ1-1	TGCGCCAGCAGTTTGGGGACCGCGACTGAAGCTTTCTTT	CASSLGTATEAFF
NA	TRBV28	NA	TRBJ1-5	TGTGCCAGCAGCAGGATGGGCTTTTATAGCAATCAGCCCCAGCATTTT	CASSRMGFYSNQPQHF
NA	TRBV9	TRBD2	TRBJ2-3	TGTGCCAGCAGCGTAGAAGCGGGAGGCCAAGTCGATACGCAGTATTTT	CASSVEAGGQVDTQYF
NA	TRBV18	TRBD2	TRBJ2-1	TGTGCCAGCTCACCACCGAGGTCGGGAGGGCCCGACAATGAGCAGTTCTTC	CASSPPRSGGPDNEQFF
few	TRBV7-9	NA	TRBJ1-2	TGTGCCAGCAGCTTAGCTTATAACTATGGCTACACCTTC	CASSLAYNYGYTF
NA	TRBV5-1	NA	TRBJ2-1	TGCGCCAGCAGCTTGGGGCTGTTATATTACAATGAGCAGTTCTTC	CASSLGLLYYNEQFF
few	TRBV6-1	TRBD1	TRBJ1-1	TGTGCCAGCAGTCCAAGGACAGGCGGGAACACTGAAGCTTTCTTT	CASSPRTGGNTEAFF
NA	TRBV28	NA	TRBJ1-3	TGTGCCAGCAGTTTCTGGGGGGCCGGTGGAAACACCATATATTTT	CASSFWGAGGNTIYF
NA	TRBV9	TRBD2	TRBJ2-1	TGTGCCAGCAGCGGACTAGCGGGAGGTCAGTACAATGAGCAGTTCTTC	CASSGLAGGQYNEQFF
NA	TRBV6-5	NA	TRBJ2-3	TGTGCCAGCAGCCAATCATACACAGATACGCAGTATTTT	CASSQSYTDTQYF
NA	TRBV4-1	NA	TRBJ1-2	TGCGCCAGCAGCCAAGAGGCTGGAACGCCCTATGGCTACACCTTC	CASSQEAGTPYGYTF